This T cell receptor beta chain originates from a study of blood T cell repertoires in COVID-19. Germline CDR1 is MNHEY and CDR2 is SVGEGT. This CDR3 has 19 residues. Trimming at V came to 0 bases and at J to 0 bases, leaving 6 bases not matched to a gene. Per the original methods: Amplification of reference gene primers was used by the study to estimate nucleated cell counts. Only in-frame clones appear in the TCRdb table, and some are missing; sequencing was by immunoSEQ multiplex PCR. The V and J calls and clone size come from that table; D and trimming were worked out from the DNA. The sample consists of 130,000 to 150,000 clones, 84% of them appearing once.

The chain recombines TRBV6-2 or TRBV6-3 with TRBJ2-3; TRBD2 agrees at 13 bases. The clonotype originates from a human donor in a cohort sampled during active COVID-19. The sequenced sample consisted of peripheral blood. Here the CDR3 reads CASSYSPMTSGGSTDTQYF. CDR3 in DNA: TGTGCCAGCAGTTACTCTCCCATGACTAGCGGGGGGAGCACAGATACGCAGTATTTT.